The present TCR beta chain was sequenced within a study of tumor-infiltrating lymphocytes in oesophageal squamous cell carcinoma. Germline CDR1 and CDR2: ENHRY and SYGVKD. V was pared by 6 bases and J by 4 bases, with 6 bases of the junction left unmatched. This CDR3 comprises 17 residues. MiXCR, applied by TCRdb to the PCR reads, yields one record per CDR3 protein. The sample lists over 20,000 distinct CDR3 sequences, 30% to 35% seen once, with 19% in the top ten. The count of this clonotype is one. The clonotype was recovered from a female donor with esophageal squamous cell carcinoma. Sequenced material: esophageal tumor tissue. The chain recombines TRBV10-3 with TRBJ2-6; TRBD2 agrees at 13 bases. The CDR3 DNA reads as TGTGCCATCAGCTGGACTAGCGGGAGAGGGGGGGCCAACGTCCTGACTTTC. Translation gives CAISWTSGRGGANVLTF.